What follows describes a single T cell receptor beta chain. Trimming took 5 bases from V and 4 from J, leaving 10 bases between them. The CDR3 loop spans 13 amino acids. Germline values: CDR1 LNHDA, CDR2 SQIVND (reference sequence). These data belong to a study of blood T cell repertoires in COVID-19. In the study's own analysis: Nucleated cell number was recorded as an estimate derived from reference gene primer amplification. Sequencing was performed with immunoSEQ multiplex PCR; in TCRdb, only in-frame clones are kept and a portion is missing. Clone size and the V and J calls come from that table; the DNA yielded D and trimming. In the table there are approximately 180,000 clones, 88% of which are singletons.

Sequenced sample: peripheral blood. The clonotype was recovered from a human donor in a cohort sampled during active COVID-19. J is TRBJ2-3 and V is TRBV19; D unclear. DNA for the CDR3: TGTGCCAGTAGTCAAGTTTTAGCAGATACGCAGTATTTT. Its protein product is CASSQVLADTQYF.